This entry concerns a single T cell receptor (beta chain). The entry originates in a study of blood T cell repertoires in COVID-19. Some clones are missing from TCRdb's copy, which holds only in-frame ones; the method was immunoSEQ multiplex PCR. This table has approximately 200,000 clones, 80% to 90% appearing once. Germline-derived CDR1 and CDR2 are SGHDT and YYEEEE. Trimming pared 5 bases from V and 4 bases from J, leaving 10 bases between. This CDR3 comprises 13 residues. The sequenced material came from peripheral blood. This rearrangement joins TRBV5-6 to TRBJ1-3, with D possibly TRBD1 on 5 matching bases. This TCR was recovered from a man aged 50-59 years with acute or convalescent COVID-19. CDR3 bases: TGTGCCAGCAGACAGGAAAACGGAAACACCATATATTTT. It specifies CASRQENGNTIYF.